Listed below are T cell receptor beta chains from one sample, sequenced in a study of cytomegalovirus exposure and HLA in healthy donors. The protocol was immunoSEQ multiplex PCR, while the TCRdb copy is restricted to in-frame clones and leaves out a portion. Among about 83,000 clones listed, about four fifths were seen once. The specimen was PBMCs. These receptors were collected from a woman in her 30s in good health and CMV-seronegative. CDR3s leave out the opening cysteine and the closing phenylalanine or tryptophan.

CDR3,V,J
ASIYEDRNVNEQF,TRBV28,TRBJ2-1
ASSFSGIYGYT,TRBV28,TRBJ1-2
ASSPGTGGAYGYT,TRBV18,TRBJ1-2
ASSGQGAAGDGYT,TRBV4-2,TRBJ1-2
ASSSTGGFDYGYT,TRBV27,TRBJ1-2
ASTGQGGPDAF,TRBV10-2,TRBJ2-1
ASSSRQGRIQTQY,TRBV28,TRBJ2-5
ASSLEGLSRGEQY,TRBV5-1,TRBJ2-7
ASSLRGTNEKLF,TRBV7-9,TRBJ1-4
ASSQYTGGSVAETQY,TRBV14,TRBJ2-5
ASSESWLTRDRNSLLVAKNIQY,TRBV6-1,TRBJ2-4
ASSFGQVTDTQY,TRBV7-3,TRBJ2-3
ASSSSGSTGTQY,TRBV5-1,TRBJ2-3
ASSLASGHYNEQF,TRBV5-4,TRBJ2-1
ASSLRSGGQETQY,TRBV28,TRBJ2-5
ASSSPDTYEQY,TRBV11-3,TRBJ2-7
ASSPRTSGEADTQY,TRBV18,TRBJ2-3
ASRSGTGRETQY,TRBV28,TRBJ2-5
ASSFDRFTDTQY,TRBV5-1,TRBJ2-3
ASSLGTSFLQETQY,TRBV7-9,TRBJ2-5
SVQADRGNYGYT,TRBV29-1,TRBJ1-2
ASSPAPGAYEQY,TRBV6-5,TRBJ2-7
ASSLRTSGSADTQY,TRBV5-1,TRBJ2-3
ASSQIAGDGELF,TRBV18,TRBJ2-2
ASSGRGHEQY,TRBV28,TRBJ2-7
AWSAGSYEQY,TRBV30,TRBJ2-7
ASSDPKTGSSTDTQY,TRBV9,TRBJ2-3
ASASGGWGTDTQY,TRBV9,TRBJ2-3
ASSVARYVEGTQY,TRBV9,TRBJ2-5
SVARTGAEAF,TRBV29-1,TRBJ1-1
ASSSTANTEAF,TRBV19,TRBJ1-1
ASSNRLAGAHEQF,TRBV6-5,TRBJ2-1
ASSGTSGNEQF,TRBV19,TRBJ2-1
ASSLFDREPNEQF,TRBV5-1,TRBJ2-1
ASSLPLGVTDTQY,TRBV28,TRBJ2-3
ASSPLRRTEVYEQY,TRBV18,TRBJ2-7
ASSPPDRAEQY,TRBV18,TRBJ2-7
ASSRRGSYNEQF,TRBV6-1,TRBJ2-1
ASGDRGYNEQF,TRBV2,TRBJ2-1
AWSTGSYGYT,TRBV30,TRBJ1-2
ASSPEETQY,TRBV18,TRBJ2-5
ASSMDRNQPQH,TRBV5-5,TRBJ1-5
ASSFRGDNSPLH,TRBV6-5,TRBJ1-6
ASSLGTGGTEAF,TRBV5-6,TRBJ1-1
ASSGNRDSGSNEQF,TRBV10-1,TRBJ2-1